These 13 T cell receptor beta chains came from one sample sequenced in a study of cytomegalovirus exposure and HLA in healthy donors. PCR involved 60 Vbeta and 13 Jbeta primers. Libraries were prepared by immunoSEQ multiplex PCR; TCRdb keeps only in-frame clonotypes and omits some of them. The sample carries some 220,000 clones, 78% recorded once. Sequencing was done on a sample of PBMCs. All receptors derive from a boy aged 5-17 years in good health and CMV-seronegative.

The CDR3 region has the DNA TGTGCCAGCAGTGCCCGGTGGGTGGCGGGTAGGGAGACCCAGTACTTC. This gives the protein CASSARWVAGRETQYF. This chain links TRBV27 with TRBJ2-5, with a tentative D call TRBD2 (5 bases). With 5 bases removed from V and 5 bases from J, the gap between germline ends came to 21 bases. In germline, CDR1 is MNHEY, CDR2 SMNVEV (reference sequence). The CDR3 spans 16 residues.

Regarding this clone: Other DNA sequences in this sample translate to the same CDR3. The rearrangement links TRBV5-1 to TRBJ2-3, with D possibly being TRBD2 (6 bases). Trimming shortened V by 3 bases and J by 2 bases, and 10 bases separated the two germline ends. CDR1 SGHRS and CDR2 YFSETQ come from the germline V gene. The CDR3 is 14 residues long. CDR3 coding DNA: TGCGCCAGCAGCTCGGGACTCCTCACAGATACGCAGTATTTT. Its protein product is CASSSGLLTDTQYF.

The CDR3 protein is CASSKSPGTGYSGNTIYF. As DNA, the CDR3 is TGTGCCAGCAGCAAATCTCCTGGGACAGGGTACTCTGGAAACACCATATATTTT. The chain recombines TRBV21-1 with TRBJ1-3; the table's TRBD1 call for D was not verified on the DNA. TRBV21-1 is designated a pseudogene. CDR3 length: 18 amino acids.

In its sample, this clone was seen a few times. The V call is TRBV5-1, the J call TRBJ1-1; D may be TRBD1 (5 bases). From germline, CDR1 is SGHRS and CDR2 YFSETQ. The ends were cut back, 7 bases at V and 0 bases at J, with 16 bases in the middle. The CDR3 loop spans 15 amino acids. The chain's CDR3 is CASSASLTVNTEAFF. In DNA form, the CDR3 reads TGCGCCAGCTCTGCGTCCCTGACAGTGAACACTGAAGCTTTCTTT.

The DNA of the CDR3 is TGTGCCAGCAGTAACAGGGCCCTGAACACTGAAGCTTTCTTT. Translation gives CASSNRALNTEAFF. The chain carries TRBV28 and TRBJ1-1; D perhaps matches TRBD1 (6 bases). CDR3 length: 14 amino acids. In germline, CDR1 is MDHEN, CDR2 SYDVKM. V lost 5 bases to trimming and J lost 0 bases, with 10 bases between them.

As regards this clone: At one end the junction does not follow the germline gene, possibly because of a read error. The V call is TRBV2, the J call TRBJ1-5; no definite D call. The CDR3 extends over 16 amino acids. The germline gives CDR1 SNHLY, CDR2 FYNNEI. DNA of the CDR3: TGTGCCAGCAGTCAAGCGGGGAGATTTAGCAATCAGCCCCAGCATTTT. This codes for CASSQAGRFSNQPQHF.

The genes are TRBV14 and TRBJ2-4; weak D call: TRBD2 (6 bases). Germline values: CDR1 SGHDN, CDR2 FVKESK. V lost 4 bases and J 0 bases, leaving 10 bases between the germline ends. The CDR3 is 15 residues long. This CDR3 reads CASSLRGLAKNIQYF. The CDR3 coding sequence is TGTGCCAGCAGCCTACGGGGACTAGCCAAAAACATTCAGTACTTC.

J is TRBJ2-7 and V is TRBV6-5, with 8 positions matching TRBD1. The CDR3 totals 12 residues. J gave up 9 bases and V 5 bases, and 6 bases lay outside the gene matches. Germline V gene data show CDR1 as MNHEY and CDR2 as SVGAGI. This chain's CDR3 is CASSLQGTGQYF. CDR3 nucleotides: TGTGCCAGCAGTCTACAGGGGACAGGGCAGTACTTC.

The chain uses TRBV5-1 and TRBJ1-2; 9 bases fit TRBD1. The CDR3 totals 15 residues. Looked up from germline, CDR1 is SGHRS and CDR2 is YFSETQ. V trimming: 3 bases; J trimming: 4 bases; junction bases outside the gene matches: 7. The CDR3 DNA sequence: TGCGCCAGCAGCTGGGGGGGACAGGGACTCTATGGCTACACCTTC. Its protein product is CASSWGGQGLYGYTF.

This chain connects TRBV21-1 to TRBJ2-3; TRBD2, as called in the table, went unchecked against the DNA. TRBV21-1 is a documented pseudogene. This CDR3 is 16 amino acids long. CDR3 DNA: TGTGCCAGCAGCGGGGGACTAGCGGATTCCACAGATACGCAGTATTTT. Its translation: CASSGGLADSTDTQYF.

The V call is TRBV5-1, the J call TRBJ1-3, with D unresolved. The CDR3 spans 15 residues. Germline lookup yields CDR1 SGHRS and CDR2 YFSETQ. V was pared by 4 bases and J by 9 bases, with 20 bases between. CDR3: CASSSAPDVGGTIYF. The CDR3 nucleotides read TGCGCCAGCAGCAGTGCCCCCGATGTGGGAGGCACCATATATTTT.

The chain employs TRBV11-2 and TRBJ2-3, with D possibly being TRBD1 (6 bases). V lost 6 bases, J lost 0 bases, and 13 bases lay in between. The CDR3 loop spans 15 amino acids. Germline lookup yields CDR1 SGHAT and CDR2 FQNNGV. The CDR3 bases are TGTGCCAGCAGGCTTCAGGGGCTTAGCACAGATACGCAGTATTTT. Its protein product is CASRLQGLSTDTQYF.

V is TRBV5-4 and J is TRBJ2-1; 7 positions match TRBD1. The length of the CDR3 is 17 residues. Germline V gene sequence: CDR1 SGHNT, CDR2 YYREEE (reference sequence). V trimming: 5 bases; J trimming: 0 bases; junction bases outside the gene matches: 11. The CDR3 DNA reads TGTGCCAGCAGTCCCGGGACAGCATATAGCTCCTACAATGAGCAGTTCTTC. Translating it yields CASSPGTAYSSYNEQFF.